The text below deals with one T cell receptor beta chain. This CDR3 spans 18 amino acids. Germline CDR1 is KGHDR and CDR2 is SFDVKD. V lost 2 bases and J 5 bases, leaving 21 bases between the germline ends. These data belong to a study of blood T cell repertoires in COVID-19. Looking at the study overall: From T cells, B-cell-depleted T cells, or PBMCs came the material, which was cDNA or gDNA.

As handled by the study authors: Estimated nucleated cell counts came from reference gene primer amplification. The repertoire was sequenced with immunoSEQ multiplex PCR; TCRdb's copy has only in-frame clones and lacks some. The DNA gave D and trimming, while V, J and clone size come from that table. The data hold approximately 200,000 clones, with approximately 83% observed a single time. The chain has TRBV24-1 and TRBJ2-1; a possible D gene is TRBD2 (6 bases). The TCR comes from a woman in her thirties who had recovered from COVID-19. The sequencing sample was made of peripheral blood. For the CDR3, the DNA is TGTGCCACCAGTGATTCGGGAGCCCTAGCTATTTGGGACAATGAGCAGTTCTTC. Its protein is CATSDSGALAIWDNEQFF.